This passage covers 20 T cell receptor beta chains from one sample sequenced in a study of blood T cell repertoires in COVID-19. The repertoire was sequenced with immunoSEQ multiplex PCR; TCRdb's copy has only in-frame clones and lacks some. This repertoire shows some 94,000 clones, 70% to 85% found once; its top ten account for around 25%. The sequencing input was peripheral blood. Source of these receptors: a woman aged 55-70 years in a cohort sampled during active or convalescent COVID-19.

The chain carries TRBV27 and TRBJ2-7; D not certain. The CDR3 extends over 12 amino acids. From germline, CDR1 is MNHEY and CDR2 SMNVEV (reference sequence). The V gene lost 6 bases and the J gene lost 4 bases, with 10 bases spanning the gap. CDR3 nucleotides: TGTGCCAGCAGCCGTTCTCAGTACGAGCAGTACTTC. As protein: CASSRSQYEQYF.

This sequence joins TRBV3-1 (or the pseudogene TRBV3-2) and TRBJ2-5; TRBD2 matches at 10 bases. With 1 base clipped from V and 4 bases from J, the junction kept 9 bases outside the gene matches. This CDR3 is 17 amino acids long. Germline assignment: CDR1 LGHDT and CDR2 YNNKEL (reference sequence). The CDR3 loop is CASSQVGAGGPGETQYF. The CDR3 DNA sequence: TGTGCCAGCAGCCAAGTAGGAGCGGGGGGGCCGGGAGAGACCCAGTACTTC.

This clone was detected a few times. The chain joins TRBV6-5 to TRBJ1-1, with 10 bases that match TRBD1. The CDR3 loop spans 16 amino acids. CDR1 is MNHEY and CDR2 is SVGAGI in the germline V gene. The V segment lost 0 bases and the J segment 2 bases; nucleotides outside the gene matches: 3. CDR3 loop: CASSYSGTGANTEAFF. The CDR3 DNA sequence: TGTGCCAGCAGTTACTCGGGGACAGGGGCCAACACTGAAGCTTTCTTT.

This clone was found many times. The CDR3 sequence is CASKATSGGRGTYNEQFF. Here the CDR3 DNA reads TGTGCCAGTAAGGCGACTAGCGGGGGGCGGGGGACCTACAATGAGCAGTTCTTC. The chain is built from TRBV19 and TRBJ2-1; the match to TRBD2 covers 13 bases. The CDR3 totals 18 residues. V shed 7 bases and J 2 bases; nucleotides not matched to a gene: 11. CDR1 is LNHDA and CDR2 is SQIVND in the germline V gene (reference sequence).

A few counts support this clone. The CDR3 is CATGRQGSDEQYF. CDR3 in DNA: TGTGCCACCGGTCGACAGGGTTCGGACGAGCAGTACTTC. This chain uses TRBV24-1 with TRBJ2-7; 7 bases map to TRBD1. This CDR3 has 13 residues. Germline lookup yields CDR1 KGHDR and CDR2 SFDVKD. V was pared by 9 bases and J by 5 bases, with 9 bases of the junction left unmatched.

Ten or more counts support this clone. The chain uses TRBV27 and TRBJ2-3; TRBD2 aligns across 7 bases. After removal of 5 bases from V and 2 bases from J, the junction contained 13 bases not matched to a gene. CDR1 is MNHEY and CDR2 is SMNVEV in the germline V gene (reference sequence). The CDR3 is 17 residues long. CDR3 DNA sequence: TGTGCCAGCAGTGCCCGAGGGGTAGCGGGTGCCACAGATACGCAGTATTTT. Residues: CASSARGVAGATDTQYF.

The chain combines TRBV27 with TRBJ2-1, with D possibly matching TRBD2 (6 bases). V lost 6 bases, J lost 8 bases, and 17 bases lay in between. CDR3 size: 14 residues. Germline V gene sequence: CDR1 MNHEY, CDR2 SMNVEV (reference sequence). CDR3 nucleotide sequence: TGTGCCAGCAGCCTGGGACTCCCCGCTGATGAGCAGTTCTTC. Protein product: CASSLGLPADEQFF.

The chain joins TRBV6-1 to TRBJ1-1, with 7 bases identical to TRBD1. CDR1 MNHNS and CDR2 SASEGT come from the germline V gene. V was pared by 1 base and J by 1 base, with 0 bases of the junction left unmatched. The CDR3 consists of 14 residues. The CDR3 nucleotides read TGTGCCAGCAGTGAAGGGACAGGGAACACTGAAGCTTTCTTT. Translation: CASSEGTGNTEAFF.

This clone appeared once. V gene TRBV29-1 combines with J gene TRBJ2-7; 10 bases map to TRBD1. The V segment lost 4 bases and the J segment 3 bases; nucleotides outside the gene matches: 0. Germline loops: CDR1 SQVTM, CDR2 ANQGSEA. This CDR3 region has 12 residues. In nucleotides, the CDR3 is TGCAGCGTTGGGGACAGGGGCTACGAGCAGTACTTC. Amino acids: CSVGDRGYEQYF.

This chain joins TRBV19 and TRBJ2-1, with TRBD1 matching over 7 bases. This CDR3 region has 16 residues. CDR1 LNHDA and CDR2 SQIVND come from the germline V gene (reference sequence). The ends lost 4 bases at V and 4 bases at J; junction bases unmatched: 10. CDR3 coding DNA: TGTGCCAGTAGTAAATACGGGACAGAGAAATACAATGAGCAGTTCTTC. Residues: CASSKYGTEKYNEQFF.

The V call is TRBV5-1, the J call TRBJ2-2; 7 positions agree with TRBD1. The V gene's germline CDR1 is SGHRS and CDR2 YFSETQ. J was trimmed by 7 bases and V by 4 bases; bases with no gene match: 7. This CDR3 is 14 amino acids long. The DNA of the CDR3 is TGCGCCAGCAGCCCGACAGGGTGGGGCGGGGAGCTGTTTTTT. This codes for CASSPTGWGGELFF.

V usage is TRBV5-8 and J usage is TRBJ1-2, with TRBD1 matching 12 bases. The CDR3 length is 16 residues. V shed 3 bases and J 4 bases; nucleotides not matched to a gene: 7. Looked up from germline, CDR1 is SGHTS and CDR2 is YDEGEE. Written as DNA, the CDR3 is TGTGCCAGCAGCTCCCGGGACAGGGGGCGTCGCTATGGCTACACCTTC. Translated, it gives CASSSRDRGRRYGYTF.

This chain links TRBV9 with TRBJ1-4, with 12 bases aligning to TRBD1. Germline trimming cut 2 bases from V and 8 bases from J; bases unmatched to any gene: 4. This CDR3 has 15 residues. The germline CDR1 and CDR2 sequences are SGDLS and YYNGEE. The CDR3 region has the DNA TGTGCCAGCAGCGTTGGGACAGGGGGCTTGGAAAAACTGTTTTTT. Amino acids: CASSVGTGGLEKLFF.

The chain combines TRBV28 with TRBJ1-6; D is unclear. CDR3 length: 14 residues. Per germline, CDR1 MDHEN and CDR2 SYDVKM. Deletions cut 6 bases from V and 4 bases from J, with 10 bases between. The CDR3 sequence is CASRETAYNSPLHF. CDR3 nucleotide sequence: TGTGCCAGCAGGGAGACGGCTTATAATTCACCCCTCCACTTT.

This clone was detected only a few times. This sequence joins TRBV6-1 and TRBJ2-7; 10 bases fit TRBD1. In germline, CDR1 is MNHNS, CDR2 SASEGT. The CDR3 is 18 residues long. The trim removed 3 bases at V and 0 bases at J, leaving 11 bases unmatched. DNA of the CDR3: TGTGCCAGCAGTGATCGGGACAGGGGAATCCTTAACTCCTACGAGCAGTACTTC. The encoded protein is CASSDRDRGILNSYEQYF.

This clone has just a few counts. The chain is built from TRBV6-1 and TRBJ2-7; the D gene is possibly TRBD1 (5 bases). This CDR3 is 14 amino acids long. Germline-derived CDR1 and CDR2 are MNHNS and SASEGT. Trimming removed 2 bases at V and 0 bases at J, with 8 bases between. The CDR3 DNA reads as TGTGCCAGCAGTGAACTGACAGCCTCCTACGAGCAGTACTTC. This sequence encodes CASSELTASYEQYF.

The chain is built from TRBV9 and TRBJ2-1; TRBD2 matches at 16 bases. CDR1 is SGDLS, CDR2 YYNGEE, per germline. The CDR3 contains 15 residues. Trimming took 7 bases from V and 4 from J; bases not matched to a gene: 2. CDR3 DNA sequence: TGTGCCAGCGGGACTAGCGGGGGGGTATACAATGAGCAGTTCTTC. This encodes CASGTSGGVYNEQFF.

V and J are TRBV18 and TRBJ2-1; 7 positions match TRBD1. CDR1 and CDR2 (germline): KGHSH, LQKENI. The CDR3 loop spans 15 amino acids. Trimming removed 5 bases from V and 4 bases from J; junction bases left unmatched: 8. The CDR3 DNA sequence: TGTGCCAGCTCAGAGGGGGCGGATCTGTACAATGAGCAGTTCTTC. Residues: CASSEGADLYNEQFF.

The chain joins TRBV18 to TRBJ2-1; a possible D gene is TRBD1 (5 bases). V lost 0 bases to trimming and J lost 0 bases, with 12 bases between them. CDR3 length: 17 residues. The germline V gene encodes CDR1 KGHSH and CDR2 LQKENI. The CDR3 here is CASSPPTGPGSYNEQFF. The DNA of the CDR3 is TGTGCCAGCTCACCACCTACAGGTCCTGGCTCCTACAATGAGCAGTTCTTC.

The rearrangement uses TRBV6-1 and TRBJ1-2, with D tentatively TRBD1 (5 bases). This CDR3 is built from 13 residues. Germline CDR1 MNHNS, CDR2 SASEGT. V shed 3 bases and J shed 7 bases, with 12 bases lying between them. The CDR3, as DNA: TGTGCCAGCAGTGATGGGGCACTATTTGGCTACACCTTC. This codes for CASSDGALFGYTF.